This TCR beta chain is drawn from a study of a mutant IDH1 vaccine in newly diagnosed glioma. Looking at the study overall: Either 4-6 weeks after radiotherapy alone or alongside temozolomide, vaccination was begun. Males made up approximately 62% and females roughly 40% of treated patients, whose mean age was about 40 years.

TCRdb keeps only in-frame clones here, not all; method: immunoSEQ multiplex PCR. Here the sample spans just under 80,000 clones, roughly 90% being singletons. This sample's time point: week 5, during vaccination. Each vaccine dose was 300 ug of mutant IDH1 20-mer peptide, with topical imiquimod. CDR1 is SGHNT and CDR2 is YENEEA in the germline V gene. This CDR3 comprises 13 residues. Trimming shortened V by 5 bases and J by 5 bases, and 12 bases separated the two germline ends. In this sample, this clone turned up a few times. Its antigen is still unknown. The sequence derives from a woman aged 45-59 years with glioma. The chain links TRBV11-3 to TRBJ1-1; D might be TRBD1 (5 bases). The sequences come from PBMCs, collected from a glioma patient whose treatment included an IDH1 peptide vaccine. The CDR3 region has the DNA TGTGCCAGCAGCCCACGGGAGGGGACTGAAGCTTTCTTT. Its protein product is CASSPREGTEAFF.